These T cell receptor beta chains were read from a single sample in a study of T cell repertoires in cytomegalovirus infection. Which antigens these TCRs recognize remains unknown. TCRdb processed the reads anew with MiXCR; each CDR3 protein has one entry. The sample shows hundreds of thousands of distinct CDR3 sequences, around 32% of them seen only once. The starting material was cultured PBMCs, obtained from culture after CMV antigen stimulation. The origin of the receptors is a human donor in good health (CMV status not recorded). Some clones in this sample may be carry-over from other donors' samples. The CDR3 runs from the conserved cysteine through the conserved F or W. Fields, in order: V gene, D gene, J gene, clone size, CDR3 protein, CDR3 DNA. A D gene is named only where the DNA matches it firmly. Size values are once, few and many counts, or a class for expanded clones, and some rows have none.

>TRBV20-1|.|TRBJ1-4|.
CSAREQAKENEKLFF
TGCAGTGCTAGGGAACAGGCGAAAGAGAATGAAAAACTGTTTTTT
>TRBV2|TRBD1|TRBJ2-6|.
CASLPEGQNSRANVLTF
TGTGCCAGCCTCCCTGAGGGACAGAACTCTAGGGCCAACGTCCTGACTTTC
>TRBV6-5|.|TRBJ2-7|.
CASSPDRRSYEQYF
TGTGCCAGCAGCCCCGACCGACGCTCCTACGAGCAGTACTTC
>TRBV7-6|.|TRBJ2-5|many
CASSFSSLETQYF
TGTGCCAGCAGCTTTAGTAGTTTGGAGACCCAGTACTTC
>TRBV14|.|TRBJ2-7|.
CASSHSMAYTSYEQYF
TGTGCCAGCAGCCATTCGATGGCCTATACTTCCTACGAGCAGTACTTC
>TRBV6-1|.|TRBJ1-2|.
CASSENPSYGYTF
TGTGCCAGCAGTGAGAACCCAAGTTATGGCTACACCTTC
>TRBV28|TRBD1|TRBJ2-7|.
CASSTKPGQAYF
TGTGCCAGCAGTACTAAACCGGGACAGGCGTACTTC
>TRBV30|.|TRBJ1-2|once
CAWSRGIETYGYTF
TGTGCCTGGAGTAGGGGGATAGAGACCTATGGCTACACCTTC
>TRBV4-1|TRBD1|TRBJ1-2|.
CASSQGTGLFGYTF
TGCGCCAGCAGCCAGGGGACAGGGCTCTTTGGCTACACCTTC
>TRBV7-2|.|TRBJ1-1|.
CASSTFMNTEAFF
TGTGCCAGCAGCACCTTCATGAACACTGAAGCTTTCTTT
>TRBV12-3/TRBV12-4|.|TRBJ2-3|.
CASSQELGESKDTDTQYF
TGTGCCAGCAGCCAGGAGCTTGGGGAGAGTAAAGACACAGATACGCAGTATTTT
>TRBV14|.|TRBJ1-6|few
CASSQGGRGNSPLHF
TGTGCCAGCAGCCAAGGCGGACGGGGTAATTCACCCCTCCACTTT
>TRBV6-1|.|TRBJ1-5|.
CASTSTLRGNQPQHF
TGTGCCAGCACCTCCACCTTGAGGGGCAATCAGCCCCAGCATTTT
>TRBV11-2|TRBD1|TRBJ2-5|.
CASSWDRAGETQYF
TGTGCCAGCAGCTGGGACAGGGCAGGGGAGACCCAGTACTTC
>TRBV7-2|TRBD2|TRBJ2-5|many
CASSLRSYSASGTQETQYF
TGTGCCAGCAGCTTACGTTCTTATTCGGCTAGCGGGACCCAAGAGACCCAGTACTTC
>TRBV12-3/TRBV12-4|.|TRBJ2-1|.
CASSSSGAVSYNEQFF
TGTGCCAGCAGTTCGTCCGGGGCGGTCTCCTACAATGAGCAGTTCTTC
>TRBV27|.|TRBJ2-7|.
CASSLSGWPPSSYEQYF
TGTGCCAGCAGTTTATCGGGCTGGCCCCCGAGCTCCTACGAGCAGTACTTC
>TRBV11-2|.|TRBJ1-6|.
CASRSMRENSPLHF
TGTGCCAGCAGGTCTATGCGGGAGAATTCACCCCTCCACTTT
>TRBV9|.|TRBJ2-3|.
CASSPRGIYTDTQYF
TGTGCCAGCAGCCCCCGGGGGATCTACACAGATACGCAGTATTTT
>TRBV19|.|TRBJ1-2|few
CASSFQRTNYGYTF
TGTGCCAGTAGTTTCCAGAGGACAAACTATGGCTACACCTTC
>TRBV7-2|TRBD2|TRBJ2-1|few
CASSAGGGWRRNEQFF
TGTGCCAGCAGCGCTGGCGGGGGTTGGAGAAGGAATGAGCAGTTCTTC
>TRBV6-2/TRBV6-3|TRBD2|TRBJ2-7|few
CASTLAGQQSYEQYF
TGTGCCAGCACCTTAGCGGGACAACAATCCTACGAGCAGTACTTC
>TRBV7-2|TRBD1|TRBJ1-6|few
CASSLRGRGSPLHF
TGTGCCAGCAGCTTAAGGGGGCGCGGTTCACCCCTCCACTTT
>TRBV14|.|TRBJ2-3|.
CASSQGDGRDTQYF
TGTGCCAGCAGCCAAGGGGATGGGAGAGATACGCAGTATTTT
>TRBV6-6|.|TRBJ1-1|few
CASSSPGRGHEAFF
TGTGCCAGCAGTTCCCCCGGCAGGGGACATGAAGCTTTCTTT
>TRBV4-1|TRBD1|TRBJ1-1|.
CASSRPGQLLIVNTEAFF
TGCGCCAGCAGCCGGCCGGGACAGCTCCTCATCGTGAACACTGAAGCTTTCTTT
>TRBV12-3/TRBV12-4|.|TRBJ1-3|.
CASSSPSGNTIYF
TGTGCCAGCAGTTCCCCTTCTGGAAACACCATATATTTT
>TRBV10-3|.|TRBJ2-2|.
CATEGATGELFF
TGTGCCACCGAAGGGGCTACCGGGGAGCTGTTTTTT
>TRBV20-1|.|TRBJ2-5|.
CSADARDSFQETQCF
TGCAGTGCAGACGCGCGGGACAGTTTCCAAGAGACCCAGTGCTTC
>TRBV6-5|.|TRBJ1-5|.
CASSPGATNQPQHF
TGTGCCAGCAGTCCGGGGGCGACCAATCAGCCCCAGCATTTT
>TRBV7-8|.|TRBJ1-1|many
CASSSFAWGLRSTEAFF
TGTGCCAGCAGCTCCTTCGCCTGGGGGCTAAGGAGTACTGAAGCTTTCTTT
>TRBV19|.|TRBJ1-6|.
CASSIDGRQAYSPLHF
TGTGCCAGTAGTATAGACGGAAGACAGGCGTACTCACCCCTCCACTTT
>TRBV14|.|TRBJ1-2|.
CASSHLVGGLNGVVF
TGTGCCAGCAGCCACCTCGTGGGAGGACTTAATGGGGTGGTCTTC
>TRBV7-2|.|TRBJ2-1|.
CASSPRWSNEQFF
TGTGCCAGCAGCCCCCGCTGGAGCAATGAGCAGTTCTTC
>TRBV29-1|.|TRBJ2-3|.
CSVKRVGGRATDTQYF
TGCAGCGTTAAGCGTGTGGGGGGGCGGGCCACAGATACGCAGTATTTT
>TRBV5-6|TRBD2|TRBJ2-1|.
CASSAGGTAGSSYNEQFF
TGTGCCAGCAGCGCGGGGGGGACGGCGGGAAGCTCCTACAATGAGCAGTTCTTC
>TRBV7-2|.|TRBJ2-3|.
CASSLALTPRYF
TGTGCCAGCAGCTTAGCGCTCACTCCCAGGTATTTT
>TRBV7-6|TRBD2|TRBJ2-3|.
CASSPWSGLAQGTDTQYF
TGTGCCAGCAGCCCTTGGTCGGGACTAGCCCAGGGCACAGATACGCAGTATTTT
>TRBV11-2|.|TRBJ2-3|few
CASSLGIIDTQYF
TGTGCCAGCAGCTTAGGTATTATAGATACGCAGTATTTT
>TRBV6-2/TRBV6-3|.|TRBJ2-1|.
CASSYKAGLSYNEQFF
TGTGCCAGCAGTTACAAGGCGGGTCTCTCCTACAATGAGCAGTTCTTC
>TRBV27|.|TRBJ2-2|few
CASSFTNTGELFF
TGTGCCAGCAGTTTTACGAACACCGGGGAGCTGTTTTTT